This T cell receptor beta chain was obtained from a study of response to subunit inactivated influenza vaccine. Study conclusions and caveats: That few new T cells are recruited by each seasonal influenza vaccination was the authors' suggestion.

TCRdb redid the calling of the RT-PCR reads with MiXCR, one entry per CDR3 protein. In the table there are approximately 500,000 distinct CDR3 sequences, roughly 25% of which are singletons. This clonotype turned up a few times. Its specificity is not known. These sequences were also reported in another study, on T cells expressing NK-cell markers. That investigation notes: For TCR beta, cDNA was produced by 5'RACE template switching with UMIs. All TCR beta repertoires analysed originated from sorted CD3+CD56+NKG2C+, CD3+CD56+NKG2C- and CD3+CD56-NKG2C+ T cells. The study found dominant NKG2C+ clonotypes at roughly 1.0-7.5% of CD8+ T cells in about 6 donors. Dominance of the CD3+CD56-NKG2C+ fraction by these clonotypes also held in several donors.

Here the sequenced sample was CD4+ T cells sorted from PBMCs, taken approximately 13 days after vaccination. The TCR sequence derives from a man between 50 and 59 years old who received an inactivated influenza vaccine.

The CDR3 DNA sequence: TGCAGTGCCCAAAGCGGGGGGGGACATCTTTATGGCTACACCTTC. As protein: CSAQSGGGHLYGYTF. This chain joins TRBV20-1 and TRBJ1-2, with D perhaps TRBD1 (6 bases). This CDR3 spans 15 amino acids. Looked up from germline, CDR1 is DFQATT and CDR2 is SNEGSKA (reference sequence). The V and J ends lost 6 bases and 5 bases respectively, with 22 bases between them.